Following are 30 T cell receptor beta chains from one sample sequenced in a study of T cell repertoires in cytomegalovirus infection. TCRdb reprocessed the reads via MiXCR and lists one record per CDR3 protein. This table holds just under 550,000 distinct CDR3 sequences, approximately 25% found once. Material: PBMCs. Receptor source: a human donor in good health (CMV status not recorded). Some clones in this sample may be carry-over from other donors' samples.

This clonotype was observed many times. V is TRBV7-2 and J is TRBJ1-5; D uncertain. CDR1 SGHTA and CDR2 FQGNSA come from the germline V gene. Trimming stripped 1 base from V and 3 bases from J, with 10 bases between. The CDR3 spans 15 residues. DNA of the CDR3: TGTGCCAGCAGCTTAGTCGGACGGAACAATCAGCCCCAGCATTTT. This translates into CASSLVGRNNQPQHF.

This clonotype occurred a few times. The V gene is TRBV15, the J gene TRBJ2-3; D not resolved. The V end was cut by 1 base, the J end by 6 bases, with 8 bases between. Germline values: CDR1 LNHNV, CDR2 YYDKDF (reference sequence). The CDR3 is 13 amino acids. The CDR3 loop is CATSRVSGDTQYF. CDR3 DNA sequence: TGTGCCACCAGCAGAGTATCTGGGGATACGCAGTATTTT. Supplemented by reference TRBV15 and TRBJ2-3, the full variable domain reads DAMVIQNPRYQVTQFGKPVTLSCSQTLNHNVMYWYQQKSSQAPKLLFHYYDKDFNNEADTPDNFQSRRPNTSFCFLDIRSPGLGDTAMYLCATSRVSGDTQYFGPGTRLTVL.

This clonotype was seen only a few times. The rearrangement joins TRBV12-3 or TRBV12-4 to TRBJ2-3; perhaps TRBD1 as D (6 bases). The CDR3 has 18 residues. V lost 3 bases and J lost 0, with 19 bases in between. The CDR3 sequence: CASSLRGSSTTSTDTQYF. CDR3 coding DNA: TGTGCCAGCAGTTTGAGGGGGAGCTCAACCACTAGCACAGATACGCAGTATTTT.

The V and J genes are TRBV19 and TRBJ2-1; perhaps D is TRBD1 or TRBD2 (5 bases each). This CDR3 has 15 amino acids. V lost 5 bases and J 2 bases, leaving 13 bases between the germline ends. Germline assignment: CDR1 LNHDA and CDR2 SQIVND (reference sequence). The CDR3 DNA sequence: TGTGCCAGTAGTGCTCCGGGACGAACCTACAATGAGCAGTTCTTC. Its translation: CASSAPGRTYNEQFF.

This clonotype was counted many times. V gene TRBV7-2 combines with J gene TRBJ2-3; 7 nucleotides align to TRBD2. The germline gives CDR1 SGHTA, CDR2 FQGNSA. The CDR3 contains 14 residues. The V gene end was trimmed by 5 bases and the J gene end by 2 bases; junction bases not matched to a gene: 4. This CDR3 is CASSPGGYTDTQYF. The CDR3, as DNA: TGTGCCAGCAGCCCGGGAGGCTACACAGATACGCAGTATTTT.

The chain links TRBV2 to TRBJ1-1; TRBD1 aligns across 9 bases. Germline V CDR1 and CDR2: SNHLY, FYNNEI. With V trimmed by 1 base and J by 4 bases, 4 bases remained unmatched. This CDR3 has 15 amino acids. DNA of the CDR3: TGTGCCAGCAGTGAAGAAGGACAGGGGCTCACTGAAGCTTTCTTT. This codes for CASSEEGQGLTEAFF.

This clonotype appeared many times. The genes are TRBV7-2 and TRBJ2-3; 14 bases align to TRBD2. In germline, CDR1 is SGHTA, CDR2 FQGNSA. Trimming at V came to 4 bases and at J to 4 bases, leaving 7 bases not matched to a gene. The CDR3 spans 17 residues. In nucleotides, the CDR3 is TGTGCCAGCAGCTCCGGGACTAGCGGGAGTTGGGCAGATACGCAGTATTTT. Protein sequence: CASSSGTSGSWADTQYF. Variable domain in full (rest from reference TRBV7-2 and TRBJ2-3): GAGVSQSPSNKVTEKGKDVELRCDPISGHTALYWYRQSLGQGLEFLIYFQGNSAPDKSGLPSDRFSAERTGGSVSTLTIQRTQQEDSAVYLCASSSGTSGSWADTQYFGPGTRLTVL.

The V gene is TRBV12-3 or TRBV12-4, the J gene TRBJ2-3; TRBD1 might be the D (5 bases). The CDR3 loop spans 13 amino acids. V shed 5 bases and J shed 6 bases, with 12 bases lying between them. The DNA for the CDR3 is TGTGCCAGCAGTCCAGGAAGGGGTGATACGCAGTATTTT. It encodes CASSPGRGDTQYF.

This clonotype came up a few times. The chain uses TRBV11-2 and TRBJ2-3; TRBD2 aligns across 7 bases. The germline V gene encodes CDR1 SGHAT and CDR2 FQNNGV. The V gene end was trimmed by 1 base and the J gene end by 2 bases; junction bases not matched to a gene: 6. This CDR3 comprises 16 residues. The CDR3 spells CASSLVPAGFTDTQYF. For the CDR3, the DNA is TGTGCCAGCAGCTTAGTCCCAGCGGGATTCACAGATACGCAGTATTTT.

This clonotype came up a few times. The rearrangement links TRBV19 to TRBJ1-3, with D maybe TRBD1 (5 bases). CDR3 length equals 16 residues. The germline V gene encodes CDR1 LNHDA and CDR2 SQIVND (reference sequence). V was shortened by 6 bases and J by 0 bases, with 15 bases between the two germline ends. The CDR3 sequence: CASRTGVTSSGNTIYF. The DNA for the CDR3 is TGTGCCAGTAGAACGGGGGTCACCAGCTCTGGAAACACCATATATTTT.

There are many counts of this clonotype. The rearrangement links TRBV7-3 to TRBJ2-1; D remains ambiguous. CDR3 length: 16 amino acids. The germline CDR1 and CDR2 sequences are SGHTA and FQGTGA. V lost 0 bases and J lost 2, with 11 bases in between. The CDR3 region has the DNA TGTGCCAGCAGCTTAACGGCAGGAATAGCCTACAATGAGCAGTTCTTC. Its translation: CASSLTAGIAYNEQFF.

This clonotype has only a few counts. The gene calls are TRBV9 and TRBJ2-2, with D perhaps matching TRBD2 (6 bases). From germline, CDR1 is SGDLS and CDR2 YYNGEE. The CDR3 spans 19 residues. V was clipped by 3 bases and J by 1 base, with 22 bases between them. Written as DNA, the CDR3 is TGTGCCAGCAGCGGCCGGAGGGACCGCCACCCTGGGAACACCGGGGAGCTGTTTTTT. Amino acid sequence: CASSGRRDRHPGNTGELFF.

This chain connects TRBV6-1 to TRBJ1-3; no clear D gene. The germline V gene has CDR1 MNHNS and CDR2 SASEGT. The V gene lost 7 bases and the J gene lost 3 bases, with 13 bases spanning the gap. This CDR3 has 14 amino acids. In DNA form, the CDR3 reads TGTGCCAGCACCAAGGGCATGGTTGGAAACACCATATATTTT. Its protein product is CASTKGMVGNTIYF.

The V call is TRBV28, the J call TRBJ2-3, with D tentatively TRBD1 (5 bases). This CDR3 has 14 amino acids. CDR1 and CDR2 from the germline V gene are MDHEN and SYDVKM. V was shortened by 1 base and J by 2 bases, with 7 bases between the two germline ends. The CDR3 spells CASSLLGPTDTQYF. The CDR3 region has the DNA TGTGCCAGCAGTTTATTGGGGCCCACAGATACGCAGTATTTT.

V usage is TRBV11-2 and J usage is TRBJ2-1; possibly TRBD2 for D (6 bases). The CDR3 runs 16 residues. Germline CDR1 is SGHAT and CDR2 is FQNNGV. Trimming took 1 base from V and 4 from J, leaving 14 bases between them. CDR3 region: CASSLGGGMMYNEQFF. In DNA, the CDR3 is TGTGCCAGCAGCTTAGGGGGCGGGATGATGTACAATGAGCAGTTCTTC.

In its sample, this clonotype was seen a few times. The chain has TRBV7-2 and TRBJ2-2; 10 bases map to TRBD2. Germline lookup yields CDR1 SGHTA and CDR2 FQGNSA. This CDR3 contains 15 residues. The V gene end was trimmed by 4 bases and the J gene end by 3 bases; junction bases not matched to a gene: 2. As DNA, the CDR3 is TGTGCCAGCAGCTGGCTAGCGGGGGACACCGGGGAGCTGTTTTTT. This translates into CASSWLAGDTGELFF.

The gene calls are TRBV11-2 and TRBJ1-1; D perhaps matches TRBD1 (5 bases). The V end was cut by 5 bases, the J end by 0 bases, with 13 bases between. Per the germline V gene, CDR1 is SGHAT and CDR2 is FQNNGV. This CDR3 is 15 amino acids long. CDR3 nucleotides: TGTGCCAGCAGCCGGACTGGGGGGTTGAACACTGAAGCTTTCTTT. Its protein is CASSRTGGLNTEAFF. The variable domain in full, completed from reference TRBV11-2 and TRBJ1-1, reads EAGVAQSPRYKIIEKRQSVAFWCNPISGHATLYWYQQILGQGPKLLIQFQNNGVVDDSQLPKDRFSAERLKGVDSTLKIQPAKLEDSAVYLCASSRTGGLNTEAFFGQGTRLTVV.

This clonotype was seen a handful of times. The chain recombines TRBV20-1 with TRBJ1-2; D gene uncertain. Germline assignment: CDR1 DFQATT and CDR2 SNEGSKA (reference sequence). There are 8 residues in the CDR3. Trimming stripped 6 bases from V and 6 bases from J, with 2 bases between. DNA for the CDR3: TGCAGTGCGGATGGCTACACCTTC. This gives the protein CSADGYTF.

This clonotype was picked up a small number of times. This rearrangement joins TRBV7-3 to TRBJ2-1; 7 bases are a match to TRBD2. The CDR3 sequence is 15 residues long. Trimming at V came to 1 base and at J to 8 bases, leaving 8 bases not matched to a gene. Per germline, CDR1 SGHTA and CDR2 FQGTGA. CDR3 in DNA: TGTGCCAGCAGCTTAAGGCCGGGGGGTTGGGATGAGCAGTTCTTC. Protein sequence: CASSLRPGGWDEQFF.

The CDR3 protein is CATSRELGTDGYTF. The CDR3 bases are TGTGCCACCAGCAGAGAATTAGGGACGGATGGCTACACCTTC. The chain joins TRBV15 to TRBJ1-2, with D tentatively TRBD1 (5 bases). Per the germline V gene, CDR1 is LNHNV and CDR2 is YYDKDF (reference sequence). The V and J ends lost 0 bases and 6 bases respectively, with 11 bases between them. The CDR3 consists of 14 residues.

In this sample, this clonotype turned up a few times. V and J are TRBV12-3 or TRBV12-4 and TRBJ2-7; TRBD2 agrees at 11 bases. The junction had 7 bases not matched to a gene; V was cut back by 4 bases and J by 2 bases. The length of the CDR3 is 16 residues. The CDR3 loop is CASSSPLAGGPYEQYF. DNA of the CDR3: TGTGCCAGCAGTTCCCCCCTAGCGGGAGGCCCCTACGAGCAGTACTTC.

This sequence joins TRBV27 and TRBJ1-2; no definite D call. CDR1 and CDR2 (germline): MNHEY, SMNVEV (reference sequence). The CDR3 has 15 amino acids. V was cut by 3 bases and J by 2 bases, with 13 bases left in between. The CDR3 is CASSFKVNPNYGYTF. The CDR3 DNA reads TGTGCCAGCAGTTTTAAGGTCAATCCGAACTATGGCTACACCTTC.

This clonotype occurred a few times. Here the CDR3 DNA reads TGTGCCAGCAGTTCCCCAATTAGCGGGAGGGCCAATGAGCAGTTCTTC. This sequence encodes CASSSPISGRANEQFF. The rearrangement links TRBV11-1 to TRBJ2-1; 11 bases are shared with TRBD2. The CDR3 has 16 residues. Germline-derived CDR1 and CDR2 are SGHAT and FQDESV (reference sequence). J lost 6 bases, V lost 6 bases, and 10 bases had no gene match.

This clonotype was observed at least ten times. V usage is TRBV11-2 and J usage is TRBJ1-5; the D is unclear. CDR1 and CDR2 from the germline V gene are SGHAT and FQNNGV. The ends were cut back, 2 bases at V and 1 base at J, with 6 bases in the middle. This CDR3 spans 14 amino acids. The CDR3 region has the DNA TGTGCCAGCAGCTTAAAGGGCAGCAATCAGCCCCAGCATTTT. It translates to CASSLKGSNQPQHF.

This clonotype was observed a few times. The V gene is TRBV20-1, the J gene TRBJ2-3; the D gene is possibly TRBD2 (6 bases). The CDR3 consists of 14 residues. Trimming took 6 bases from V and 0 from J, leaving 13 bases between them. Germline loops: CDR1 DFQATT, CDR2 SNEGSKA (reference sequence). CDR3 nucleotide sequence: TGCAGTGCGCTCCGTGGGGGGAGCACAGATACGCAGTATTTT. Its translation is CSALRGGSTDTQYF.

This clonotype was recorded many times. The J gene is TRBJ1-5, the V gene TRBV7-2; 7 bases are shared with TRBD1. Germline CDR1 reads SGHTA; CDR2 reads FQGNSA. CDR3 length equals 14 residues. Germline trimming cut 8 bases from V and 6 bases from J; bases unmatched to any gene: 10. This chain's CDR3 is CASSYRGEGQPQHF. CDR3 nucleotides: TGTGCCAGCTCATACAGGGGAGAAGGTCAGCCCCAGCATTTT.

CDR3 DNA sequence: TGCAGCGTTGCCACTAGCGGTTACAATGAGCAGTTCTTC. Its protein is CSVATSGYNEQFF. The chain joins TRBV29-1 to TRBJ2-1; TRBD2 matches 8 bases. The germline CDR1 and CDR2 sequences are SQVTM and ANQGSEA. J gave up 4 bases and V 4 bases, and 3 bases lay outside the gene matches. The CDR3 spans 13 residues.

The V and J genes are TRBV7-2 and TRBJ2-2; perhaps TRBD2 as D (5 bases). Looked up from germline, CDR1 is SGHTA and CDR2 is FQGNSA. The V gene lost 5 bases and the J gene lost 3 bases, with 13 bases spanning the gap. CDR3 length: 15 amino acids. The CDR3 is CASSPRTDYTGELFF. CDR3 nucleotide sequence: TGTGCCAGCAGCCCCCGGACTGACTACACCGGGGAGCTGTTTTTT.

J is TRBJ2-1 and V is TRBV10-3, with D tentatively TRBD1 (5 bases). The V end lost 11 bases, the J end lost 0 bases, and 11 bases lay between the germline ends. Germline V gene sequence: CDR1 ENHRY, CDR2 SYGVKD. The CDR3 length is 13 residues. This CDR3 reads CAGRQGSYNEQFF. The CDR3 DNA is TGTGCCGGCAGGCAGGGCTCCTACAATGAGCAGTTCTTC.

This chain connects TRBV12-3 or TRBV12-4 to TRBJ1-5; possibly TRBD1 for D (6 bases). Trimming took 7 bases from V and 9 from J, leaving 13 bases between them. The CDR3 is 12 amino acids. The CDR3 coding sequence is TGTGCCAGCACTAAGGGGGATCGGCCCCAGCATTTT. Translating gives CASTKGDRPQHF.